This TCR beta chain was captured by sequencing in a study of blood T cell repertoires in COVID-19. At the level of the study: Acute and convalescent COVID-19 specimens originated in the United States, Italy and Spain. PBMCs, B-cell-depleted T cells, or T cells were the source of the cDNA or gDNA that made up the material.

Between the trimmed V and J ends, which lost 4 bases and 2 bases, there was a span of 19 bases. Looked up from germline, CDR1 is SGHDT and CDR2 is YYEEEE. The CDR3 is made up of 17 amino acids. This clone was counted between two and nine times. As originally analysed: For nucleated cells, counts were estimated from reference gene primer amplification. Generated by immunoSEQ multiplex PCR, the TCRdb table keeps only in-frame clones and is missing some. The V and J calls and clone size are taken from that table; D and trimming were inferred from the DNA. This table has about 260,000 clones, roughly 90% appearing once.

Sequenced: peripheral blood. This receptor was identified in a woman aged 45 to 65 who had recovered from COVID-19. V usage is TRBV5-6 and J usage is TRBJ1-5; D might be TRBD1 (5 bases). The CDR3: CASSLWEGEGGNQPQHF. In DNA form, the CDR3 reads TGTGCCAGCAGCCTATGGGAAGGGGAAGGCGGCAATCAGCCCCAGCATTTT.